These 21 T cell receptor beta chains share one sample of origin, sequenced in a study of T cell clones after liver transplantation. Their recognized antigens are unknown. Alloreactive TCRbeta sequences came from sequencing proliferating CFSE-low cells in the MLR. The method was immunoSEQ multiplex PCR; TCRdb's version includes in-frame clones alone and lacks a portion of them. Of fewer than 5,000 clones in the sample, 27% were seen once. Sequencing was performed on CD4+ T cells from cultured PBMCs. These receptors were collected from a human patient who received a liver transplant. The T cells may partly be graft donor cells.

The chain links TRBV7-2 to TRBJ2-1; D not certain. V gave up 5 bases and J gave up 5 bases, with 4 bases separating them. Germline V gene lookup returns CDR1 SGHTA and CDR2 FQGNSA. This CDR3 is 11 amino acids long. The CDR3: CASSPHNEQFF. In DNA, the CDR3 is TGTGCCAGCAGCCCTCACAATGAGCAGTTCTTC.

This clone came up a few times. This likely reflects a read error, since a far larger clone is one base away. V gene TRBV2 combines with J gene TRBJ2-5; TRBD2 matches 8 bases. CDR1 is SNHLY, CDR2 FYNNEI, per germline. V lost 6 bases, J lost 7 bases, and 7 bases stayed unmatched. The CDR3 contains 13 residues. The CDR3 spells CASRESGSGTQYF. The DNA for the CDR3 is TGTGCCAGCAGGGAGAGCGGGAGCGGGACCCAGTACTTC.

A remark on this clone: With a far larger clone one base away, a read error is the likely cause. The chain uses TRBV19 and TRBJ1-2; 7 bases align to TRBD1. The length of the CDR3 is 15 residues. Germline values: CDR1 LNHDA, CDR2 SQIVND (reference sequence). Trimming cost V 3 bases and J 6 bases; bases outside gene matches: 10. In DNA form, the CDR3 reads TGTGCCAGTAGTATCGACAGGGTAGTATTGAATGGCTACACCTTC. This translates into CASSIDRVVLNGYTF. Filled out from reference TRBV19 and TRBJ1-2, the complete variable domain reads DGGITQSPKYLFRKEGQNVTLSCEQNLNHDAMYWYRQDPGQGLRLIYYSQIVNDFQKGDIAEGYSVSREKKESFPLTVTSAQKNPTAFYLCASSIDRVVLNGYTFGSGTRLTVV.

This clone was counted a few times. J is TRBJ2-3 and V is TRBV7-2; D not certain. Germline CDR1 and CDR2: SGHTA and FQGNSA. V lost 5 bases, J lost 2 bases, and 5 bases lay in between. The CDR3 extends over 12 amino acids. For the CDR3, the DNA is TGTGCCAGCAGCGATATCACAGATACGCAGTATTTT. It codes for CASSDITDTQYF. Full variable domain (remainder filled in from reference TRBV7-2 and TRBJ2-3): GAGVSQSPSNKVTEKGKDVELRCDPISGHTALYWYRQSLGQGLEFLIYFQGNSAPDKSGLPSDRFSAERTGGSVSTLTIQRTQQEDSAVYLCASSDITDTQYFGPGTRLTVL.

This clone was seen a few times. The rearrangement links TRBV7-2 to TRBJ2-5; 10 nucleotides align to TRBD2. The last part of the DNA fits TRBJ2-7 better; the J call may be wrong. Germline CDR1 SGHTA, CDR2 FQGNSA. The CDR3 spans 15 residues. This CDR3 is CASHSVAGGPYEQYF. In nucleotides, the CDR3 is TGTGCCAGCCACTCGGTAGCGGGGGGACCCTACGAGCAGTACTTC.

V usage is TRBV7-2 and J usage is TRBJ2-7; 7 bases match TRBD1. The CDR3 totals 14 residues. V trimming: 5 bases; J trimming: 6 bases; junction bases outside the gene matches: 10. Germline CDR1 and CDR2: SGHTA and FQGNSA. CDR3: CASSIDRVGSEQYF. The CDR3 coding sequence is TGTGCCAGCAGCATTGACAGGGTAGGGAGCGAGCAGTACTTC.

This clone was observed a few times. The chain carries TRBV7-3 and TRBJ1-2, with D perhaps matching TRBD1 (5 bases). In germline, CDR1 is SGHTA, CDR2 FQGTGA. There are 14 residues in the CDR3. V lost 2 bases, J lost 7 bases, and 14 bases lay in between. The chain's CDR3 is CASSLASAGVGYTF. CDR3 sequence (DNA): TGTGCCAGCAGCTTAGCGAGCGCGGGGGTTGGCTACACCTTC. Full variable domain (outside the CDR3, taken from reference TRBV7-3 and TRBJ1-2): GAGVSQTPSNKVTEKGKYVELRCDPISGHTALYWYRQSLGQGPEFLIYFQGTGAADDSGLPNDRFFAVRPEGSVSTLKIQRTERGDSAVYLCASSLASAGVGYTFGSGTRLTVV.

This chain connects TRBV7-2 to TRBJ2-7, with D maybe TRBD1 (5 bases). Germline lookup yields CDR1 SGHTA and CDR2 FQGNSA. The ends were cut back, 5 bases at V and 7 bases at J, with 18 bases in the middle. The CDR3 is made up of 14 amino acids. CDR3 bases: TGTGCCAGCAGCCCGGACCCTGGGGCGGTGGAGCAGTACTTC. Its translation: CASSPDPGAVEQYF.

CDR3 coding DNA: TGTGCCAGCAGCAAAAACAGGGGGTACGAGCAGTACTTC. Residues: CASSKNRGYEQYF. The V call is TRBV7-2, the J call TRBJ2-7, with 8 bases lining up with TRBD1. V lost 5 bases, J lost 4 bases, and 4 bases stayed unmatched. The CDR3 length is 13 residues. Germline V gives CDR1 SGHTA, CDR2 FQGNSA.

This rearrangement joins TRBV14 to TRBJ2-1, with unresolved D. Germline V gives CDR1 SGHDN, CDR2 FVKESK. V was pared by 2 bases and J by 4 bases, with 0 bases between. The CDR3 totals 11 residues. CDR3 loop: CASSQYNEQFF. Here the CDR3 DNA reads TGTGCCAGCAGCCAATACAATGAGCAGTTCTTC.

This clone was observed a few times. At one end the junction does not follow the germline gene, possibly because of a read error. V usage is TRBV2 and J usage is TRBJ2-3, with 10 bases lining up with TRBD2. From germline, CDR1 is SNHLY and CDR2 FYNNEI. CDR3 length: 15 amino acids. CDR3 residues: CASREAGGGTDTQYF. CDR3 DNA: TGTGCCAGCAGAGAAGCGGGAGGGGGCACAGATACGCAGTATTTT.

The chain carries TRBV4-2 and TRBJ1-2; 7 bases fit TRBD1. Germline V lookup: CDR1 LGHNA, CDR2 YNFKEQ. The CDR3 is 16 amino acids. V lost 4 bases and J lost 0; bases outside the gene matches: 8. The CDR3 DNA sequence: TGTGCCAGCAGCCCCCGACAGGGACACTCTAACTATGGCTACACCTTC. It codes for CASSPRQGHSNYGYTF.

By share of the sample, this clone is medium-sized (0.01 to 0.1%). This chain connects TRBV25-1 to TRBJ1-2, with D maybe TRBD1 (6 bases). The CDR3 spans 12 residues. Germline values: CDR1 MGHDK, CDR2 SYGVNS. Trimming cost V 6 bases and J 3 bases, with 8 bases left between them. The CDR3 DNA follows: TGTGCCAGCAGAGCAGGGGACTATGGCTACACCTTC. It encodes CASRAGDYGYTF.

This clone ranks as medium-sized. This sequence joins TRBV6-6 and TRBJ1-2; 9 nucleotides line up with TRBD1. The germline V gene encodes CDR1 MNHNY and CDR2 SVGAGI (reference sequence). Unmatched junction bases numbered 6, after V lost 5 bases and J lost 8 bases. CDR3 size: 13 residues. The CDR3, as DNA: TGTGCCAGCAGTAACAGGGGGCGAGGCGGCTACACCTTC. This gives the protein CASSNRGRGGYTF.

This clone has more than one count but fewer than ten. The chain is built from TRBV19 and TRBJ2-7; TRBD2 matches 7 bases. This CDR3 contains 15 residues. Germline V lookup: CDR1 LNHDA, CDR2 SQIVND (reference sequence). The junction had 7 bases not matched to a gene; V was cut back by 5 bases and J by 0 bases. The CDR3 nucleotides are TGTGCCAGTAGTTTCGGGAGGCAGAGCTCCTACGAGCAGTACTTC. It is translated as CASSFGRQSSYEQYF. Complete variable domain (other parts from reference TRBV19 and TRBJ2-7): DGGITQSPKYLFRKEGQNVTLSCEQNLNHDAMYWYRQDPGQGLRLIYYSQIVNDFQKGDIAEGYSVSREKKESFPLTVTSAQKNPTAFYLCASSFGRQSSYEQYFGPGTRLTVT.

This clone ranks as medium-sized (0.01 to 0.1%). The chain has TRBV4-1 and TRBJ2-3, with D uncertain. CDR1 is MGHRA and CDR2 is YSYEKL in the germline V gene. Trimming took 0 bases from V and 0 from J, leaving 10 bases between them. The CDR3 runs to 16 residues. CDR3 loop: CASSQDYGPSTDTQYF. The CDR3 DNA follows: TGCGCCAGCAGCCAAGATTACGGGCCGAGCACAGATACGCAGTATTTT.

This clone has just a few counts. The chain employs TRBV18 and TRBJ2-7, with 10 nucleotides matching TRBD2. Unmatched junction bases numbered 2, after V lost 1 base and J lost 2 bases. The CDR3 runs to 15 residues. Per germline, CDR1 KGHSH and CDR2 LQKENI. The CDR3: CASSPQGLAAYEQYF. The CDR3 region has the DNA TGTGCCAGCTCACCACAAGGACTAGCGGCCTACGAGCAGTACTTC.

V is TRBV7-9 and J is TRBJ1-5, with 8 bases lining up with TRBD1. There are 15 residues in the CDR3. J was trimmed by 4 bases and V by 6 bases; bases with no gene match: 8. Germline CDR1 is SEHNR and CDR2 is FQNEAQ (reference sequence). The chain's CDR3 is CASSTGGTGNQPQHF. As DNA, the CDR3 is TGTGCCAGCAGTACCGGTGGGACAGGAAATCAGCCCCAGCATTTT.

This clone occurred a few times. The chain links TRBV4-3 to TRBJ1-2; 9 positions match TRBD1. This CDR3 contains 14 residues. J lost 4 bases, V lost 4 bases, and 4 bases had no gene match. Germline values: CDR1 LGHNA, CDR2 YSLEER. The CDR3 sequence is CASSPDRGFYGYTF. The CDR3 nucleotides are TGCGCCAGCAGCCCTGACAGGGGGTTCTATGGCTACACCTTC.

This clone was counted a few times. The V call is TRBV14, the J call TRBJ1-6, with 8 bases fitting TRBD1. The V gene's germline CDR1 is SGHDN and CDR2 FVKESK. The V and J ends lost 7 bases and 5 bases, in that order; junction bases with no gene match: 4. This CDR3 contains 14 residues. CDR3 loop: CASKMGQDNSPLHF. The CDR3, as DNA: TGTGCCAGCAAAATGGGACAGGATAATTCACCCCTCCACTTT.

The rearrangement links TRBV7-2 to TRBJ2-4; D could derive from TRBD1 or TRBD2 (7 bases each). Germline CDR1 reads SGHTA; CDR2 reads FQGNSA. The CDR3 sequence is 15 residues long. Deletions cut 5 bases from V and 6 bases from J, with 17 bases between. CDR3 in DNA: TGTGCCAGCAGCCCAGGGGGGGCTCTCAGAAACATTCAGTACTTC. It codes for CASSPGGALRNIQYF.